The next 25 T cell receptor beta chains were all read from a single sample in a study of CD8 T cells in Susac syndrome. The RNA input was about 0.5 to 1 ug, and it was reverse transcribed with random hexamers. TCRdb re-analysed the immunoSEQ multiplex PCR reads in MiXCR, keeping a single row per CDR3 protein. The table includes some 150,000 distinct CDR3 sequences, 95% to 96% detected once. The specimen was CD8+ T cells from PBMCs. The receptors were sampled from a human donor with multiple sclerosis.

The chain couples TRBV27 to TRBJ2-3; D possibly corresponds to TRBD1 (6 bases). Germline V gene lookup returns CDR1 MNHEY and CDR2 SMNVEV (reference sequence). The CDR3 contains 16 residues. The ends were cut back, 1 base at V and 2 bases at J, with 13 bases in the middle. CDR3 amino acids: CASSLWVTGTTDTQYF. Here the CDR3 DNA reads TGTGCCAGCAGTTTATGGGTCACAGGGACCACAGATACGCAGTATTTT.

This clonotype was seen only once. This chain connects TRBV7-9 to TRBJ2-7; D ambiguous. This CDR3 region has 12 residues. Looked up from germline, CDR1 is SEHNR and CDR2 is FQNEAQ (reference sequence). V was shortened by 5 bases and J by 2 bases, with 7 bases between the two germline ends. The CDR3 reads CASSADTYEQYV. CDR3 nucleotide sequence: TGTGCCAGCAGCGCCGACACCTACGAGCAGTACGTC.

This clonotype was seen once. The CDR3 nucleotides read TGTGCCAGCAGCACCTCCCGGGAGACAACCGACGAGCAGTACTTC. The encoded protein is CASSTSRETTDEQYF. The chain is built from TRBV9 and TRBJ2-7, with D possibly TRBD2 on 6 matching bases. The CDR3 covers 15 residues. V gave up 4 bases and J gave up 5 bases, with 19 bases separating them. CDR1 is SGDLS, CDR2 YYNGEE, per germline.

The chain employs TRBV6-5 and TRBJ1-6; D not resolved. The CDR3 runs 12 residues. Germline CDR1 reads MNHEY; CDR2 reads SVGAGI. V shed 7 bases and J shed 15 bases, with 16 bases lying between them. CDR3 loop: CASKAADSILHF. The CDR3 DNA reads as TGTGCCAGCAAAGCCGCTGACTCGATCCTCCACTTT.

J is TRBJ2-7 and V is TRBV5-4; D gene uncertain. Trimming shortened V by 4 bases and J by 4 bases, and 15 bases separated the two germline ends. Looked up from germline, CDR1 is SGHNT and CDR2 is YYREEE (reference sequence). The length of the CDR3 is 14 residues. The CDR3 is CASSPGLGEYEQYF. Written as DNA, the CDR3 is TGTGCCAGCAGCCCCGGGTTAGGTGAATACGAGCAGTACTTC.

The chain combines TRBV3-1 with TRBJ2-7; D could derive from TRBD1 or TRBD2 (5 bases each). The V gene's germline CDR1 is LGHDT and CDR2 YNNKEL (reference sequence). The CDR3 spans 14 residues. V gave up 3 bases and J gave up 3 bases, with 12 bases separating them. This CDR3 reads CASSQAGTDYEQYF. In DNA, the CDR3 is TGTGCCAGCAGCCAGGCAGGGACCGACTACGAGCAGTACTTC.

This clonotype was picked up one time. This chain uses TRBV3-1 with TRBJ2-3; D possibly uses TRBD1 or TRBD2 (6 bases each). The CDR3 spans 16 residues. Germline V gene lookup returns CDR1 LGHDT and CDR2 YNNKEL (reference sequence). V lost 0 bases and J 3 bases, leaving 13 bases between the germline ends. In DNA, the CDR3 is TGTGCCAGCAGCCAAGATGGCACAGGGAGGACAGATACGCAGTATTTT. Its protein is CASSQDGTGRTDTQYF.

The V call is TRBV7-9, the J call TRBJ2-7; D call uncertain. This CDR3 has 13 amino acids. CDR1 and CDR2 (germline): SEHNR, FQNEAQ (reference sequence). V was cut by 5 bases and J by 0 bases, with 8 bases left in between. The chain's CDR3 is CASSPKDSYEQYF. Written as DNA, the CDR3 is TGTGCCAGCAGCCCTAAGGACTCCTACGAGCAGTACTTC.

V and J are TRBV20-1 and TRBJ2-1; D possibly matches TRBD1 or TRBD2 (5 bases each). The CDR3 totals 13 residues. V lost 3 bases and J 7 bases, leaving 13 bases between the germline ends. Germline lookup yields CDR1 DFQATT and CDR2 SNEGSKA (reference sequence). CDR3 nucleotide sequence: TGCAGTGCTAGCATGGGGACGGCGAATGAGCAGTTCTTC. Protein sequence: CSASMGTANEQFF.

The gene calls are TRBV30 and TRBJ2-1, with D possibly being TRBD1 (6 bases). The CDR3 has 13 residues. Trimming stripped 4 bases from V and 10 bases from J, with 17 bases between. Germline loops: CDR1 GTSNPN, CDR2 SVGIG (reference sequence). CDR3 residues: CAWNLLGAWEQFF. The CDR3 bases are TGTGCCTGGAATCTTCTGGGGGCATGGGAGCAGTTCTTC. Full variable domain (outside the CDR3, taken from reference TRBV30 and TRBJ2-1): SQTIHQWPATLVQPVGSPLSLECTVEGTSNPNLYWYRQAAGRGLQLLFYSVGIGQISSEVPQNLSASRPQDRQFILSSKKLLLSDSGFYLCAWNLLGAWEQFFGPGTRLTVL.

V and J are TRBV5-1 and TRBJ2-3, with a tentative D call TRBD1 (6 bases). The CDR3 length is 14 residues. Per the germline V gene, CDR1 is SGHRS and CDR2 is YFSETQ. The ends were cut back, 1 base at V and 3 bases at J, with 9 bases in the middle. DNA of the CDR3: TGCGCCAGCAGCTTGTCAGGGGAAACAGATACGCAGTATTTT. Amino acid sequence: CASSLSGETDTQYF.

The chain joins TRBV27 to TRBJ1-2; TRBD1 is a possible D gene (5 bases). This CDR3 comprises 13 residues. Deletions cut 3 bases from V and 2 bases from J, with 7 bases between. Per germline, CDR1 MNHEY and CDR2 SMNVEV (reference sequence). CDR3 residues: CASSFGTNYGYTF. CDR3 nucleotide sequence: TGTGCCAGCAGTTTCGGGACCAACTATGGCTACACCTTC.

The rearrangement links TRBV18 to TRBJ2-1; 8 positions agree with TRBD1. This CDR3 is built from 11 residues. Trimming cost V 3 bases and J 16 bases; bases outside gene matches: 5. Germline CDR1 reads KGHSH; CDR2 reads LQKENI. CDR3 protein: CASSPDRVGFF. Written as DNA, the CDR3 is TGTGCCAGCTCACCGGACAGGGTAGGCTTCTTC.

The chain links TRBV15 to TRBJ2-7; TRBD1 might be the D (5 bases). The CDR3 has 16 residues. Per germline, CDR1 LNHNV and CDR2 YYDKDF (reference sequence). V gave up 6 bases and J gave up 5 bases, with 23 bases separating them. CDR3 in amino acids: CATSPVGIATDHEQYF. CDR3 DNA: TGTGCCACCAGTCCCGTCGGCATCGCGACAGACCACGAGCAGTACTTC.

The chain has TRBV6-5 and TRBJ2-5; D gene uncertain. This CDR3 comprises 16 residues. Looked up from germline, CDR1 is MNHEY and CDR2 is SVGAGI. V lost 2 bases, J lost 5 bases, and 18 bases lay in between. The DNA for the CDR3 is TGTGCCAGCAGTTACAAGTCCTCGTATATGGCGGAGACCCAGTACTTC. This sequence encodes CASSYKSSYMAETQYF.

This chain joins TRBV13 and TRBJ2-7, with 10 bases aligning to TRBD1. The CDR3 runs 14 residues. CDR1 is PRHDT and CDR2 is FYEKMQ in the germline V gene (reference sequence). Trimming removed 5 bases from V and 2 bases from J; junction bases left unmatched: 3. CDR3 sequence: CASSRGQGAYEQYV. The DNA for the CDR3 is TGTGCCAGCAGCCGCGGACAGGGGGCCTACGAGCAGTACGTC.

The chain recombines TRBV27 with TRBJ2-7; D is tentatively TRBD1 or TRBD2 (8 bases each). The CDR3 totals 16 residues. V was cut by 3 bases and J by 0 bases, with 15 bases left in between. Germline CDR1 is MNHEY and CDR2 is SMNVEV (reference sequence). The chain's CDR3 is CASSFRGGQVSYEQYV. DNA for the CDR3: TGTGCCAGCAGTTTCCGGGGGGGACAGGTCTCCTACGAGCAGTACGTC.

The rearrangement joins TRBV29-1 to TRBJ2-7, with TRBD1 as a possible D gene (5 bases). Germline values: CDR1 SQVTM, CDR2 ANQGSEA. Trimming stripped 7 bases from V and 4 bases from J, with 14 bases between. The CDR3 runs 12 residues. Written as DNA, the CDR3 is TGCAGCGCTACAGGAGAGTTTTACGAGCAGTACGTC. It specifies CSATGEFYEQYV.

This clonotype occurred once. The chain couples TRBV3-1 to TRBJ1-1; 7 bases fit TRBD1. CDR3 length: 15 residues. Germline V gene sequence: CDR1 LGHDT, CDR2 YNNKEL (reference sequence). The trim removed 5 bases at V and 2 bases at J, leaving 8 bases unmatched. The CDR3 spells CASSAGQIGNTEAFF. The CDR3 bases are TGTGCCAGCAGCGCGGGACAGATTGGAAACACTGAAGCTTTCTTT. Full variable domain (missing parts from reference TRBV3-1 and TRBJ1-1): DTAVSQTPKYLVTQMGNDKSIKCEQNLGHDTMYWYKQDSKKFLKIMFSYNNKELIINETVPNRFSPKSPDKAHLNLHINSLELGDSAVYFCASSAGQIGNTEAFFGQGTRLTVV.

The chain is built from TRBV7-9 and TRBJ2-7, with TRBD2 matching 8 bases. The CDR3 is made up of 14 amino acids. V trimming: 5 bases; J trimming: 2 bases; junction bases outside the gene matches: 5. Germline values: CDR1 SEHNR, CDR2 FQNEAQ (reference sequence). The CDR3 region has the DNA TGTGCCAGCAGCCCTGGAGCGGGGGCCTACGAGCAGTACTTC. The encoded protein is CASSPGAGAYEQYF. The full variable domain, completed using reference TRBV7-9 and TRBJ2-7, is DTGVSQNPRHKITKRGQNVTFRCDPISEHNRLYWYRQTLGQGPEFLTYFQNEAQLEKSRLLSDRFSAERPKGSFSTLEIQRTEQGDSAMYLCASSPGAGAYEQYFGPGTRLTVT.

CDR3 amino acids: CASRPSGTSGFNEQFF. DNA for the CDR3: TGTGCCAGCCGACCCTCTGGGACTAGCGGATTCAATGAGCAGTTCTTC. The V call is TRBV27, the J call TRBJ2-1; TRBD2 aligns across 11 bases. V trimming: 8 bases; J trimming: 6 bases; junction bases outside the gene matches: 12. CDR3 length equals 16 residues. The germline CDR1 and CDR2 sequences are MNHEY and SMNVEV (reference sequence).

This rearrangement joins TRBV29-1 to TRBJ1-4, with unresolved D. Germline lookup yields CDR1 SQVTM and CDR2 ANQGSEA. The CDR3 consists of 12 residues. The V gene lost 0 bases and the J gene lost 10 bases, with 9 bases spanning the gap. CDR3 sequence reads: CSVEDPQRKLFF. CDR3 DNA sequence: TGCAGCGTTGAAGATCCGCAACGAAAACTGTTTTTT. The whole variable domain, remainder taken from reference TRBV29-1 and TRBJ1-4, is SAVISQKPSRDICQRGTSLTIQCQVDSQVTMMFWYRQQPGQSLTLIATANQGSEATYESGFVIDKFPISRPNLTFSTLTVSNMSPEDSSIYLCSVEDPQRKLFFGSGTQLSVL.

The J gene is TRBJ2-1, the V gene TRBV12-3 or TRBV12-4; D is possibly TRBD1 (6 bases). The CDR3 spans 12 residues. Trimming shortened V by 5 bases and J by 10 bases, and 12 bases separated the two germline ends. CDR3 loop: CASSLRGREQFF. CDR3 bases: TGTGCCAGCAGTCTAAGGGGGAGAGAGCAGTTCTTC.

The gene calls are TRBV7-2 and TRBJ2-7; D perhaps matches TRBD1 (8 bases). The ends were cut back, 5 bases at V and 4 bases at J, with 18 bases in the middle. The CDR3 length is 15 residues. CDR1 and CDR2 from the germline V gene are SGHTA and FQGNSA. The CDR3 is CASSPTGGVWYEQYF. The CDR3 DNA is TGTGCCAGCAGCCCAACAGGGGGGGTATGGTACGAGCAGTACTTC.

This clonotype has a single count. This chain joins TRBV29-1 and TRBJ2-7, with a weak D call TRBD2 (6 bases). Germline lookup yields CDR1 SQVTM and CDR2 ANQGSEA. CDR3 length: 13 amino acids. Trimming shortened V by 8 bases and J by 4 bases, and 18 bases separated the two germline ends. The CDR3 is CSIDGGDLYEQYF. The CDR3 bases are TGCAGCATCGATGGAGGGGATCTTTACGAGCAGTACTTC.